These 28 T cell receptor beta chains were sequenced from one sample in a study of T cell responses to AZD1222 COVID-19 vaccine. The repertoire was sequenced with immunoSEQ multiplex PCR; TCRdb's copy has only in-frame clones and lacks some. The sample shows 150,000 to 190,000 clones, approximately 90% of them seen only once. Material: peripheral blood, obtained on day 0 of AZD1222 vaccination. These receptors were taken from an adult in good health.

The V and J genes are TRBV6-5 and TRBJ1-3; D remains ambiguous. The V end lost 8 bases, the J end lost 0 bases, and 8 bases lay between the germline ends. The CDR3 loop spans 13 amino acids. Per the germline V gene, CDR1 is MNHEY and CDR2 is SVGAGI. The CDR3 reads CASRFFSGNTIYF. CDR3 DNA sequence: TGTGCCAGCCGGTTCTTCTCTGGAAACACCATATATTTT.

The gene calls are TRBV27 and TRBJ1-1, with 9 bases matching TRBD1. Trimming removed 6 bases from V and 5 bases from J; junction bases left unmatched: 4. Germline CDR1 MNHEY, CDR2 SMNVEV (reference sequence). This CDR3 contains 13 residues. CDR3 amino acids: CASRTGGRTEAFF. For the CDR3, the DNA is TGTGCCAGCAGAACAGGGGGCCGGACTGAAGCTTTCTTT.

The chain combines TRBV7-9 with TRBJ1-2, with D unresolved. The V and J ends lost 1 base and 4 bases respectively, with 10 bases between them. The length of the CDR3 is 14 residues. Germline loops: CDR1 SEHNR, CDR2 FQNEAQ (reference sequence). The CDR3, as DNA: TGTGCCAGCAGCTTAGAGAGGCAGAGCTATGGCTACACCTTC. As protein: CASSLERQSYGYTF.

The chain recombines TRBV27 with TRBJ2-1; TRBD1 is a possible D gene (6 bases). CDR1 is MNHEY and CDR2 is SMNVEV in the germline V gene (reference sequence). The CDR3 has 17 residues. The V and J ends lost 5 bases and 3 bases respectively, with 20 bases between them. CDR3 sequence (DNA): TGTGCCAGCAGTCCGCCGGACAGCCCTAGGGGCTACAATGAGCAGTTCTTC. Its translation is CASSPPDSPRGYNEQFF.

The J gene is TRBJ2-7, the V gene TRBV7-6, with D unresolved. The CDR3 covers 13 residues. Germline assignment: CDR1 SGHVS and CDR2 FNYEAQ. V was trimmed by 5 bases and J by 2 bases, leaving 10 bases between them. CDR3 residues: CASSLKEAYEQYF. In nucleotides, the CDR3 is TGTGCCAGCAGCCTAAAAGAGGCCTACGAGCAGTACTTC.

The rearrangement uses TRBV21-1 and TRBJ1-1; TRBD1 is the table's D call and was not checked against the DNA. TRBV21-1 corresponds to a pseudogene. The CDR3 extends over 18 amino acids. The CDR3 region is CASSQGYLRGQLNTEAFF. For the CDR3, the DNA is TGTGCCAGCAGTCAAGGGTATCTAAGGGGACAGCTAAACACTGAAGCTTTCTTT.

The chain couples TRBV6-5 to TRBJ2-1; D might be TRBD2 (5 bases). Trimming stripped 6 bases from V and 6 bases from J, with 15 bases between. The CDR3 is 14 amino acids. Germline V gene data show CDR1 as MNHEY and CDR2 as SVGAGI. CDR3 protein: CASRARLASNEQFF. CDR3 nucleotide sequence: TGTGCCAGCAGGGCCCGCCTAGCAAGCAATGAGCAGTTCTTC.

V gene TRBV6-4 combines with J gene TRBJ1-2; D unclear. CDR3 length: 15 amino acids. CDR1 is MRHNA and CDR2 is SNTAGT in the germline V gene. Trimming left V 3 bases short and J 1 base short, with 12 bases between. The DNA for the CDR3 is TGTGCCAGCAGTGAAAACCCCTCTCTTAACTATGGCTACACCTTC. Its protein product is CASSENPSLNYGYTF.

The chain links TRBV28 to TRBJ1-1, with 9 bases aligning to TRBD1. The germline gives CDR1 MDHEN, CDR2 SYDVKM. V dropped 5 bases and J dropped 4; count of bases not matched to a gene: 8. The CDR3 length is 15 residues. The CDR3 sequence is CASSTGTGWGTEAFF. The DNA of the CDR3 is TGTGCCAGCAGTACGGGGACAGGGTGGGGCACTGAAGCTTTCTTT.

The V and J genes are TRBV18 and TRBJ1-2; no clear D. In germline, CDR1 is KGHSH, CDR2 LQKENI. V lost 0 bases, J lost 11 bases, and 10 bases lay in between. The CDR3 contains 12 residues. The CDR3 DNA follows: TGTGCCAGCTCACCACCCGCGGCAGCTTACACCTTC. Amino acid sequence: CASSPPAAAYTF.

The V and J genes are TRBV6-2 or TRBV6-3 and TRBJ1-5, with D unclear. The V end was cut by 0 bases, the J end by 0 bases, with 15 bases between. Per germline, CDR1 MNHEY and CDR2 SVGEGT. The CDR3 covers 18 residues. CDR3 nucleotide sequence: TGTGCCAGCAGTTACTCGAATCAGGCAGTGGATAGCAATCAGCCCCAGCATTTT. The encoded protein is CASSYSNQAVDSNQPQHF.

The chain joins TRBV28 to TRBJ2-1; TRBD2 matches 11 bases. Looked up from germline, CDR1 is MDHEN and CDR2 is SYDVKM. Trimming at V came to 3 bases and at J to 7 bases, leaving 11 bases not matched to a gene. This CDR3 comprises 17 residues. CDR3 region: CASSFPHARTSGNEQFF. The CDR3 DNA sequence: TGTGCCAGCAGTTTCCCCCATGCCAGGACTAGCGGGAATGAGCAGTTCTTC. The whole variable domain, filled in from reference TRBV28 and TRBJ2-1, reads DVKVTQSSRYLVKRTGEKVFLECVQDMDHENMFWYRQDPGLGLRLIYFSYDVKMKEKGDIPEGYSVSREKKERFSLILESASTNQTSMYLCASSFPHARTSGNEQFFGPGTRLTVL.

The V gene is TRBV28, the J gene TRBJ1-5; D is undetermined. The CDR3 sequence is 13 residues long. CDR1 is MDHEN, CDR2 SYDVKM, per germline. V shed 7 bases and J shed 9 bases, with 16 bases lying between them. The CDR3 reads CASIQDGESPQHF. CDR3 DNA: TGTGCCAGCATCCAGGACGGAGAATCGCCCCAGCATTTT.

This clone was seen only a few times. The rearrangement joins TRBV7-2 to TRBJ2-7; D not resolved. Looked up from germline, CDR1 is SGHTA and CDR2 is FQGNSA. The length of the CDR3 is 14 residues. Trimming stripped 2 bases from V and 2 bases from J, with 10 bases between. CDR3 residues: CASSLFTSTYEQYF. CDR3 coding DNA: TGTGCCAGCAGCTTATTTACATCTACCTACGAGCAGTACTTC.

This clone occurred a few times. V usage is TRBV6-5 and J usage is TRBJ1-2, with D maybe TRBD1 (5 bases). The CDR3 length is 12 residues. V was shortened by 6 bases and J by 6 bases, with 11 bases between the two germline ends. The germline V gene has CDR1 MNHEY and CDR2 SVGAGI. CDR3 bases: TGTGCCAGCAGGAGGGGAAAAGATGGCTACACCTTC. As protein: CASRRGKDGYTF.

The V and J genes are TRBV19 and TRBJ1-4, with D perhaps matching TRBD1 (6 bases). V lost 6 bases, J lost 1 base, and 12 bases lay in between. In germline, CDR1 is LNHDA, CDR2 SQIVND (reference sequence). This CDR3 spans 15 amino acids. CDR3 residues: CASRAQGRTNEKLFF. The CDR3 DNA is TGTGCCAGTAGGGCACAGGGTCGAACTAATGAAAAACTGTTTTTT. Complete variable domain (other parts from reference TRBV19 and TRBJ1-4): DGGITQSPKYLFRKEGQNVTLSCEQNLNHDAMYWYRQDPGQGLRLIYYSQIVNDFQKGDIAEGYSVSREKKESFPLTVTSAQKNPTAFYLCASRAQGRTNEKLFFGSGTQLSVL.

The chain is built from TRBV19 and TRBJ1-1; a weak D match, TRBD1 (6 bases). Per the germline V gene, CDR1 is LNHDA and CDR2 is SQIVND (reference sequence). CDR3 length equals 14 residues. Trimming cost V 6 bases and J 3 bases, with 14 bases left between them. The CDR3 bases are TGTGCCAGTAGCCAGAGGGGGTCGGACACTGAAGCTTTCTTT. Its translation: CASSQRGSDTEAFF. Drawing the rest from reference TRBV19 and TRBJ1-1, the complete variable domain is DGGITQSPKYLFRKEGQNVTLSCEQNLNHDAMYWYRQDPGQGLRLIYYSQIVNDFQKGDIAEGYSVSREKKESFPLTVTSAQKNPTAFYLCASSQRGSDTEAFFGQGTRLTVV.

The chain recombines TRBV30 with TRBJ2-7; 9 bases line up with TRBD1. The CDR3 contains 14 residues. CDR1 and CDR2 from the germline V gene are GTSNPN and SVGIG (reference sequence). With 1 base clipped from V and 5 bases from J, the junction kept 6 bases outside the gene matches. CDR3 DNA: TGTGCCTGGAGTGACGGACAGGGGCCGCACGAGCAGTACTTC. As protein: CAWSDGQGPHEQYF.

The table lists this clone with a count of one. This sequence joins TRBV19 and TRBJ2-1; TRBD2 matches 7 bases. The CDR3 totals 15 residues. Germline CDR1 is LNHDA and CDR2 is SQIVND (reference sequence). Trimming took 9 bases from V and 0 from J; bases not matched to a gene: 8. CDR3: CASNLGGSSYNEQFF. The DNA for the CDR3 is TGTGCCAGCAATCTAGGCGGGAGCTCCTACAATGAGCAGTTCTTC.

This clone has a single count. The J gene is TRBJ1-1, the V gene TRBV4-3; D gene unclear. The CDR3 is made up of 13 amino acids. Germline loops: CDR1 LGHNA, CDR2 YSLEER. V dropped 0 bases and J dropped 11 bases, with 13 bases sitting between them. The CDR3 DNA follows: TGCGCCAGCAGCCAAGATATAAAGAATCGGGCTTTCTTT. Encoded protein: CASSQDIKNRAFF.

The genes are TRBV6-5 and TRBJ1-2; D might be TRBD1 (5 bases). V was shortened by 6 bases and J by 3 bases, with 14 bases between the two germline ends. The CDR3 covers 14 residues. CDR1 is MNHEY and CDR2 is SVGAGI in the germline V gene. The CDR3 sequence: CASRPLGTDYGYTF. Written as DNA, the CDR3 is TGTGCCAGCAGACCTTTAGGGACCGACTATGGCTACACCTTC.

V gene TRBV28 combines with J gene TRBJ2-7; D call uncertain. CDR1 is MDHEN, CDR2 SYDVKM, per germline. V was cut by 2 bases and J by 1 base, with 9 bases left in between. The CDR3 totals 14 residues. CDR3 residues: CASSLRSESYEQYF. CDR3 nucleotide sequence: TGTGCCAGCAGTTTAAGGTCAGAGTCCTACGAGCAGTACTTC.

The chain joins TRBV12-3 or TRBV12-4 to TRBJ1-1; 9 bases align to TRBD1. CDR3 size: 13 residues. The ends lost 8 bases at V and 3 bases at J; junction bases unmatched: 4. The CDR3 spells CASRDRVDTEAFF. In DNA form, the CDR3 reads TGTGCCAGCCGGGACAGGGTGGACACTGAAGCTTTCTTT.

This rearrangement joins TRBV30 to TRBJ1-2; the match to TRBD1 covers 7 bases. The germline V gene encodes CDR1 GTSNPN and CDR2 SVGIG (reference sequence). This CDR3 spans 12 amino acids. The ends lost 7 bases at V and 8 bases at J; junction bases unmatched: 10. The CDR3 sequence: CASYTDRLGYTF. The CDR3 bases are TGTGCCTCATACACGGACAGGCTCGGCTACACCTTC.

This rearrangement joins TRBV7-3 to TRBJ2-1, with TRBD2 matching 7 bases. With V trimmed by 4 bases and J by 10 bases, 10 bases remained unmatched. The CDR3 consists of 14 residues. The germline V gene encodes CDR1 SGHTA and CDR2 FQGTGA. This CDR3 reads CASSYGGGPKEQFF. The DNA of the CDR3 is TGTGCCAGCAGCTACGGGGGAGGGCCGAAAGAGCAGTTCTTC.

The rearrangement uses TRBV28 and TRBJ2-7; 8 positions agree with TRBD2. Germline CDR1 reads MDHEN; CDR2 reads SYDVKM. V trimming: 6 bases; J trimming: 3 bases; junction bases outside the gene matches: 1. The CDR3 consists of 12 residues. The CDR3 sequence is CASSGRVYEQYF. The CDR3 bases are TGTGCCAGCAGCGGGAGGGTCTACGAGCAGTACTTC.

The chain recombines TRBV4-1 with TRBJ2-3, with TRBD2 identical over 8 bases. The germline V gene has CDR1 MGHRA and CDR2 YSYEKL. This CDR3 spans 16 amino acids. The J segment lost 0 bases and the V segment lost 3 bases, leaving 5 bases of the junction unmatched. The DNA of the CDR3 is TGCGCCAGCAGCCATCTAGCGGGTGCTAGCACAGATACGCAGTATTTT. It encodes CASSHLAGASTDTQYF.

The rearrangement uses TRBV27 and TRBJ2-7, with 7 bases matching TRBD2. Germline-derived CDR1 and CDR2 are MNHEY and SMNVEV (reference sequence). The CDR3 sequence is 14 residues long. J was trimmed by 4 bases and V by 1 base; bases with no gene match: 4. In DNA form, the CDR3 reads TGTGCCAGCAGTTTATTGGGTAGCGGGTACGAGCAGTACTTC. It is translated as CASSLLGSGYEQYF.